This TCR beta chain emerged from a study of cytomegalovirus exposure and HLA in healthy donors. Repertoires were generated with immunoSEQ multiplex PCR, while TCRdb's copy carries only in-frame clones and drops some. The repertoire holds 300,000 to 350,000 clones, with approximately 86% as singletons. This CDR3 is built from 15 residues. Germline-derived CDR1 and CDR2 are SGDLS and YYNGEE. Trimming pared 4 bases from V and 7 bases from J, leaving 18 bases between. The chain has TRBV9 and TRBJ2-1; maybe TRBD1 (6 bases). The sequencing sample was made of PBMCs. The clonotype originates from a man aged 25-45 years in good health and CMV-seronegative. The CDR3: CASSSGQSISNEQFF. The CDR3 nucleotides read TGTGCCAGCAGCTCGGGACAATCAATTTCGAATGAGCAGTTCTTC.